This T cell receptor beta chain was recovered during a study of shared clonotypes between healthy human individuals. Study background: The cohort had two women and three men, ages 18 to 49. Regarding the study as a whole: Relative to their counterparts shared across all four donors, non-shared clonotypes exhibited diminished generation probabilities.

TCRdb's table, derived via immunoSEQ multiplex PCR, lists solely in-frame clones and lacks some. The sample has about a million clones; roughly 80% are singletons. Regarding this clone: Its antigen remains unknown.

This CDR3 contains 14 residues. The germline gives CDR1 SGHTA, CDR2 FQGNSA. The V end was cut by 1 base, the J end by 4 bases, with 10 bases between. The sequenced sample consisted of memory CD4+ T cells from PBMCs. Subset reported: CD45RA-negative fraction. V is TRBV7-2 and J is TRBJ2-5; D is ambiguous. The sequence derives from a man between 18 and 35 years old in good health. Some clones in this sample may be carry-over from other donors' samples. The CDR3 is CASSLDGSGETQYF. As DNA, the CDR3 is TGTGCCAGCAGCTTAGACGGTTCAGGAGAGACCCAGTACTTC.